A selection of T cell receptor beta chains follows, all from one sample in a study of graft-versus-host responses after intestinal transplantation. Antigens of these TCRs are unknown. Sequencing used immunoSEQ multiplex PCR; TCRdb keeps in-frame clones, though not all of them. Of about 66,000 clones in the sample, roughly 91% are singletons; the top ten hold approximately 1.2%. The specimen comprised unstimulated CD8+ T cells sorted from spleen or lymph node cells, sampled before intestinal transplant. The origin of the receptors is a human donor who received an intestinal transplant. Each CDR3 is given with its conserved first and last residue. The D gene is left open where the match is weak. Not every row has a clone size; where given, it reads once, few, many or a size class.

v_gene	j_gene	abundance	d_gene	CDR3nt	CDR3aa
TRBV4-1	TRBJ2-3	-	-	TGCGCCAGCAGCCCACTGACAGAAAGGGGGGATACGCAGTATTTT	CASSPLTERGDTQYF
TRBV4-1	TRBJ1-1	-	TRBD1	TGCGCCAGCAGCCAACCACAGGGGTATGGGCTACGGGACACTGAAGCTTTCTTT	CASSQPQGYGLRDTEAFF
TRBV15	TRBJ2-7	-	TRBD2	TGTGCCACCGCGGGGGGCGCGGGAGAGCAGTACTTC	CATAGGAGEQYF
TRBV9	TRBJ1-1	-	TRBD1	TGTGCCAGCAGCGCAACAGGGGGCTGGGCTGAAGCTTTCTTT	CASSATGGWAEAFF
TRBV6-6	TRBJ1-4	-	-	TGTGCCAGCAGTCCTGTCCGGGGACACCCTAATGAAAAACTGTTTTTT	CASSPVRGHPNEKLFF
TRBV29-1	TRBJ2-2	-	-	TGCAGCGTTGTGAGCACCGGGGAGCTGTTTTTT	CSVVSTGELFF
TRBV5-6	TRBJ1-4	-	TRBD1	TGTGCCAGCAGCCCACGAGATCCCACAGGGGGCCGAAATGAAAAACTGTTTTTT	CASSPRDPTGGRNEKLFF
TRBV5-4	TRBJ1-1	-	-	TGTGCCAGCAGCTTGAGGGGGTCCGCCTTTGAAGCTTTCTTT	CASSLRGSAFEAFF
TRBV19	TRBJ2-4	-	-	TGTGCCAGTAGTATACCTAGCTTAGCCAAAAACATTCAGTACTTC	CASSIPSLAKNIQYF
TRBV10-1	TRBJ2-5	-	-	TGCGCCAGCAGTGAGTCCTTGGACAGAGAAGAGACCCAGTACTTC	CASSESLDREETQYF
TRBV29-1	TRBJ2-7	-	-	TGCAGCGTTGGGGGGCTTAAGTCCTACGAGCAGTACTTC	CSVGGLKSYEQYF
TRBV6-5	TRBJ2-3	-	-	TGTGCCAGCAGAAGAGGACAGTTCACAGATACGCAGTATTTT	CASRRGQFTDTQYF
TRBV6-5	TRBJ2-3	-	TRBD2	TGTGCCAGCAGAGAGACTAGCCAAGCCACAGATACGCAGTATTTT	CASRETSQATDTQYF
TRBV6-5	TRBJ2-7	-	-	TGTGCCAGCAGCCCCTACCCCGGGACTTTAGAGCAGTACTTC	CASSPYPGTLEQYF
TRBV5-4	TRBJ2-7	-	-	TGTGCCAGCAGCTTGGGGGAGAACGAGCAGTACTTC	CASSLGENEQYF
TRBV11-2	TRBJ2-7	-	-	TGTGCCAGCAGCCCAGGACAGATCTACGAGCAGTACTTC	CASSPGQIYEQYF
TRBV25-1	TRBJ2-1	-	-	TGTGCCAGCAGCCTTCCGGGATCGGAGCAGTTCTTC	CASSLPGSEQFF
TRBV7-6	TRBJ2-7	-	TRBD1	TGTGCCAGCAGCTTAGACCCCGGGACAGGATACGAGCAGTACTTC	CASSLDPGTGYEQYF
TRBV7-3	TRBJ2-3	-	-	TGTGCCAGCAGCTTAAGGGGAGTACCAGATACGCAGTATTTT	CASSLRGVPDTQYF
TRBV7-3	TRBJ1-6	-	-	TGTGCCAGCAGCTTAAGGGCCTCCAAGGATTCACCCCTCCACTTT	CASSLRASKDSPLHF
TRBV27	TRBJ1-5	-	-	TGTGCCAGCAGTCAAACAGGGTCCAATCAGCCCCAGCATTTT	CASSQTGSNQPQHF
TRBV29-1	TRBJ2-7	-	TRBD1	TGCAGCGTTGAAGGCGACAGGGAGAACTACGAGCAGTACTTC	CSVEGDRENYEQYF
TRBV4-1	TRBJ1-1	-	-	TGCGCCAGCAGCCCGCGGGGGAGGGCTGACGTAGGGCACACTGAAGCTTTCTTT	CASSPRGRADVGHTEAFF
TRBV5-6	TRBJ2-1	-	-	TGTGCCAGCAGCGCCCCCGGGGGAGATAATGAGCAGTTCTTC	CASSAPGGDNEQFF
TRBV5-1	TRBJ1-1	-	TRBD1	TGCGCCAGCAGCTTGGGACGGGGACAGGCTTTCTTT	CASSLGRGQAFF
TRBV23-1	TRBJ1-5	-	-	TGCGCCAGCAGTCAATCAGACAGAATGAATAGCAATCAGCCCCAGCATTTT	CASSQSDRMNSNQPQHF
TRBV7-8	TRBJ1-4	-	-	TGTGCCAGCAGCTTACTTGCAACTAATGAAAAACTGTTTTTT	CASSLLATNEKLFF
TRBV13	TRBJ1-2	-	TRBD1	TGTGCCAGCAGCTTAGAGGACAGGGGTGGGGGCTACACCTTC	CASSLEDRGGGYTF
TRBV7-3	TRBJ2-1	-	TRBD2	TGTGCCAGCAGCTTAGGAGCGGGGGGATCATATGAGCAGTTCTTC	CASSLGAGGSYEQFF
TRBV6-5	TRBJ1-2	-	-	TGTGCCAGCAGCTGGGGGGTCGAGAAGGATGGCTACACCTTC	CASSWGVEKDGYTF
TRBV13	TRBJ2-6	few	TRBD1	TGTGCCAGCAGCACCCAGGGACAGGGAGCGGGGGCCAACGTCCTGACTTTC	CASSTQGQGAGANVLTF
TRBV7-7	TRBJ2-5	-	TRBD2	TGTGCTAGCAGCCCAGGACTAGCGGGGGGGTTGGGAGAGACCCAGTACTTC	CASSPGLAGGLGETQYF
TRBV6-5	TRBJ1-4	-	-	TGTGCCAGCAGTTACCAGGGAAGGTTCGAAAAACTGTTTTTT	CASSYQGRFEKLFF
TRBV19	TRBJ1-5	-	-	TGTGCCAGTAGTATAGCCGGGGGTCTGAGCAATCAGCCCCAGCATTTT	CASSIAGGLSNQPQHF
TRBV27	TRBJ1-6	few	-	TGTGCCAGCAGTTTGTGGCAGGGAGGCAATTCACCCCTCCACTTT	CASSLWQGGNSPLHF
TRBV5-6	TRBJ2-5	-	-	TGTGCCAGCAGCTACGGGAGTCCGGGACAAGAGACCCAGTACTTC	CASSYGSPGQETQYF
TRBV11-2	TRBJ1-2	-	-	TGTGCCAGCAGCTTAGGGGCTGCTGATGGCTACACCTTC	CASSLGAADGYTF
TRBV14	TRBJ2-5	few	TRBD2	TGTGCCAGCAGCCTTAGCGGGGGGGAGACCCAGTACTTC	CASSLSGGETQYF
TRBV6-6	TRBJ2-5	-	TRBD2	TGTGCCAGCGTAGGTGCGGGGGGGCAAGAGACCCAGTACTTC	CASVGAGGQETQYF
TRBV27	TRBJ2-3	-	-	TGTGCCAGCATGGAGACGGGCACAGATACGCAGTATTTT	CASMETGTDTQYF
TRBV2	TRBJ1-1	-	TRBD1	TGTGCCAGCACCCTGCGGCCCGACAGGGGTGACACTGAAGCTTTCTTT	CASTLRPDRGDTEAFF